The 24 T cell receptor beta chains below were found in one sample sequenced in a study of blood T cells in healthy people across ages (dated by TCRdb to 2013 to 2016). Library creation used 5' RACE. The reads were generated on an Illumina HiSeq 2500. The second PCR ran for roughly 7 to 11 cycles and used a J-beta primer mix along with a sample-barcoded 5' primer. TCRdb passed the public sequencing reads through fastp at Q25 and MiXCR, retaining productive beta sequences. Here each entry gathers all rows of one CDR3 protein and keeps the most common genes and DNA. Across this sample there are hundreds of thousands of distinct CDR3 sequences, with about half seen only once. The ten largest make up 18% of the sample. Sequenced material: blood. The receptors originated from a man older than 75 in good health.

The genes are TRBV9 and TRBJ2-1, with D perhaps matching TRBD2 (5 bases). The CDR3 covers 14 residues. Looked up from germline, CDR1 is SGDLS and CDR2 is YYNGEE. Trimming took 6 bases from V and 4 from J, leaving 14 bases between them. DNA for the CDR3: TGTGCCAGCACCGACTCCCCGGGGTACAATGAGCAGTTCTTC. This codes for CASTDSPGYNEQFF.

The V call is TRBV25-1, the J call TRBJ2-7; no firm D call. The length of the CDR3 is 13 residues. Germline lookup yields CDR1 MGHDK and CDR2 SYGVNS. Between the trimmed V and J ends, which lost 6 bases and 0 bases, there was a span of 9 bases. In DNA, the CDR3 is TGTGCCAGCAGGATGGGCTTCTCCTACGAGCAGTACTTC. This gives the protein CASRMGFSYEQYF.

This rearrangement joins TRBV29-1 to TRBJ2-3; D is undetermined. This CDR3 spans 13 amino acids. V was pared by 3 bases and J by 4 bases, with 11 bases between. Germline V CDR1 and CDR2: SQVTM, ANQGSEA. The CDR3 sequence is CSVDGLVADTQYF. For the CDR3, the DNA is TGCAGCGTTGATGGGCTTGTGGCAGATACGCAGTATTTT.

This clonotype was seen repeatedly, ten times or more. A much larger clone lies a single base off, so this may be a read error. The rearrangement joins TRBV29-1 to TRBJ2-1; D gene uncertain. Looked up from germline, CDR1 is SQVTM and CDR2 is ANQGSEA. The CDR3 consists of 11 residues. CDR3 DNA sequence: TGCAGCGGTGAACGGGCCGCGGAGCAGTTCTTC. This translates into CSGERAAEQFF.

This clonotype was found a few times. The gene calls are TRBV6-1 and TRBJ1-5; no reliable D call. V shed 7 bases and J shed 3 bases, with 10 bases lying between them. The CDR3 contains 13 residues. Germline CDR1 reads MNHNS; CDR2 reads SASEGT. The CDR3: CASIMDFNQPQHF. DNA for the CDR3: TGTGCCAGCATCATGGACTTCAATCAGCCCCAGCATTTT.

This sequence joins TRBV4-3 and TRBJ2-1; D possibly matches TRBD1 or TRBD2 (5 bases each). Germline V lookup: CDR1 LGHNA, CDR2 YSLEER. V lost 3 bases and J 5 bases, leaving 29 bases between the germline ends. The CDR3 consists of 20 residues. The CDR3 DNA sequence: TGCGCCAGCAGCCAGAACCCGGGACGTACTTCCGTAGGGATGGACAATGAGCAGTTCTTC. This codes for CASSQNPGRTSVGMDNEQFF.

This rearrangement joins TRBV27 to TRBJ2-5; weak D call: TRBD2 (5 bases). The J call may be mistaken, given a closer DNA end match to TRBJ2-7. Per germline, CDR1 MNHEY and CDR2 SMNVEV (reference sequence). The CDR3 extends over 13 amino acids. The CDR3 reads CASSPPASTEQYF. DNA for the CDR3: TGTGCCAGCAGTCCACCTGCTAGCACCGAGCAGTACTTC.

This rearrangement joins TRBV5-6 to TRBJ2-5; D is perhaps TRBD2 (7 bases). The V and J ends lost 5 bases and 3 bases respectively, with 20 bases between them. The germline V gene encodes CDR1 SGHDT and CDR2 YYEEEE. The CDR3 has 16 amino acids. CDR3 bases: TGTGCCAGCAGTTCTCTTCGGCGGGGGCCCGAAGAGACCCAGTACTTC. Translated, it gives CASSSLRRGPEETQYF.

This clonotype was observed once. The junction departs from germline at one end; a sequencing error may be responsible. This chain uses TRBV28 with TRBJ2-2, with D unresolved. Germline loops: CDR1 MDHEN, CDR2 SYDVKM. CDR3 size: 14 residues. The CDR3 region has the DNA TGTGCCCGCAGCATCAACGGTCTCGGCGGGGAGCTGTTTTTT. Amino acids: CARSINGLGGELFF.

This clonotype was found a few times. The gene calls are TRBV2 and TRBJ2-5; 11 positions match TRBD2. This CDR3 has 16 residues. V lost 3 bases and J lost 2; bases outside the gene matches: 5. From germline, CDR1 is SNHLY and CDR2 FYNNEI. CDR3 in amino acids: CASSDGLAGGQETQYF. CDR3 sequence (DNA): TGTGCCAGCAGTGATGGGCTAGCGGGAGGTCAAGAGACCCAGTACTTC.

V and J are TRBV28 and TRBJ2-1; the match to TRBD1 covers 12 bases. V shed 6 bases and J 9 bases; nucleotides not matched to a gene: 12. This CDR3 has 16 amino acids. Germline CDR1 reads MDHEN; CDR2 reads SYDVKM. The CDR3 here is CASSFSGQGASGEQFF. Here the CDR3 DNA reads TGTGCCAGCAGCTTCTCGGGACAGGGGGCTTCTGGTGAGCAGTTCTTC.

The V gene is TRBV18, the J gene TRBJ1-5, with TRBD1 matching over 12 bases. The CDR3 runs 19 residues. J gave up 5 bases and V 1 base, and 12 bases lay outside the gene matches. Germline-derived CDR1 and CDR2 are KGHSH and LQKENI. The CDR3 protein is CASSPQGRTGTGGDQPQHF. CDR3 DNA: TGTGCCAGCTCACCACAGGGGAGAACCGGGACAGGGGGCGATCAGCCCCAGCATTTT.

This clonotype appeared a few times. The CDR3 region is CSASNMWFEETQYF. The CDR3 region has the DNA TGCAGTGCTAGCAATATGTGGTTCGAAGAGACCCAGTACTTC. V is TRBV20-1 and J is TRBJ2-5, with D unclear. Germline assignment: CDR1 DFQATT and CDR2 SNEGSKA (reference sequence). The CDR3 totals 14 residues. Trimming left V 3 bases short and J 3 bases short, with 14 bases between.

This clonotype was detected only a few times. The chain couples TRBV29-1 to TRBJ2-3; 8 bases agree with TRBD1. The V gene end was trimmed by 0 bases and the J gene end by 3 bases; junction bases not matched to a gene: 5. This CDR3 has 15 amino acids. Per the germline V gene, CDR1 is SQVTM and CDR2 is ANQGSEA. CDR3 nucleotide sequence: TGCAGCGTTGAAGATTCGCGACAGGGGACAGATACGCAGTATTTT. Protein: CSVEDSRQGTDTQYF.

This clonotype was picked up many times. The chain joins TRBV5-1 to TRBJ2-1, with D hard to call. V lost 1 base to trimming and J lost 5 bases, with 7 bases between them. Germline V gives CDR1 SGHRS, CDR2 YFSETQ. The CDR3 length is 13 residues. The CDR3 nucleotides are TGCGCCAGCAGCTTGTCGTCGAACAATGAGCAGTTCTTC. Amino acids: CASSLSSNNEQFF.

In this sample, this clonotype turned up a few times. J is TRBJ2-3 and V is TRBV6-6; D unresolved. This CDR3 has 15 amino acids. Trimming removed 5 bases at V and 2 bases at J, with 14 bases between. Germline-derived CDR1 and CDR2 are MNHNY and SVGAGI (reference sequence). The chain's CDR3 is CASSRSGTNTDTQYF. CDR3 nucleotide sequence: TGTGCCAGCAGTAGGTCCGGAACTAACACAGATACGCAGTATTTT.

The chain is built from TRBV25-1 and TRBJ1-2; 11 bases agree with TRBD1. Trimming removed 4 bases from V and 4 bases from J; junction bases left unmatched: 5. The CDR3 runs to 15 residues. The germline V gene encodes CDR1 MGHDK and CDR2 SYGVNS. The CDR3 protein is CASSADRGPVYGYTF. The CDR3 bases are TGTGCCAGCAGTGCGGACAGGGGGCCTGTCTATGGCTACACCTTC.

The chain uses TRBV4-2 and TRBJ2-5; the D gene is possibly TRBD2 (6 bases). The J call is uncertain, as TRBJ2-7 better fits the DNA end. Germline CDR1 reads LGHNA; CDR2 reads YNFKEQ. CDR3 size: 15 residues. This CDR3 is CASSQESGSFYEQYF. CDR3 coding DNA: TGTGCCAGCAGCCAAGAAAGCGGGTCCTTCTACGAGCAGTACTTC.

The V gene is TRBV6-4, the J gene TRBJ1-2; possibly TRBD1 for D (5 bases). Trimming stripped 5 bases from V and 7 bases from J, with 17 bases between. Germline V gene sequence: CDR1 MRHNA, CDR2 SNTAGT. This CDR3 contains 14 residues. In nucleotides, the CDR3 is TGTGCCAGCAGTAATTCCGGGACGCCCGCTGGCTACACCTTC. Protein product: CASSNSGTPAGYTF.

This chain connects TRBV12-3 or TRBV12-4 to TRBJ2-7; 13 bases match TRBD2. V shed 6 bases and J 11 bases; nucleotides not matched to a gene: 13. The CDR3 has 15 amino acids. The CDR3 sequence: CASRRLAGGMETEYF. CDR3 DNA: TGTGCCAGCAGAAGACTAGCGGGAGGAATGGAGACCGAGTACTTC.

This clonotype was found a few times. J is TRBJ2-1 and V is TRBV7-9; weak D call: TRBD2 (5 bases). The CDR3 covers 16 residues. Trimming pared 3 bases from V and 4 bases from J, leaving 16 bases between. CDR1 is SEHNR and CDR2 is FQNEAQ in the germline V gene (reference sequence). This CDR3 is CASSFTGLSDYNEQFF. Written as DNA, the CDR3 is TGTGCCAGCAGCTTTACCGGACTTTCTGATTACAATGAGCAGTTCTTC.

This clonotype was seen only a few times. This rearrangement joins TRBV20-1 to TRBJ2-7; 13 nucleotides agree with TRBD2. With V trimmed by 0 bases and J by 7 bases, 18 bases remained unmatched. The CDR3 contains 19 residues. Per germline, CDR1 DFQATT and CDR2 SNEGSKA (reference sequence). The CDR3 bases are TGCAGTGCTAGAGATGAGGGCACTAGCGGGGGGGCGATACCTTTGGAGCAGTACTTC. Amino acids: CSARDEGTSGGAIPLEQYF.

The chain combines TRBV7-2 with TRBJ2-2; D not resolved. CDR1 and CDR2 from the germline V gene are SGHTA and FQGNSA. Trimming shortened V by 1 base and J by 4 bases, and 13 bases separated the two germline ends. The CDR3 is 16 residues long. The CDR3 DNA reads as TGTGCCAGCAGCTTAGAGGTCGGCTTTCTCACCGGGGAGCTGTTTTTT. It yields the protein CASSLEVGFLTGELFF.

The V call is TRBV27, the J call TRBJ2-3; D gene ambiguous. This CDR3 region has 15 residues. Germline lookup yields CDR1 MNHEY and CDR2 SMNVEV (reference sequence). V lost 0 bases, J lost 2 bases, and 9 bases lay in between. The chain's CDR3 is CASSLSWLSTDTQYF. Written as DNA, the CDR3 is TGTGCCAGCAGTTTATCCTGGCTATCCACAGATACGCAGTATTTT.